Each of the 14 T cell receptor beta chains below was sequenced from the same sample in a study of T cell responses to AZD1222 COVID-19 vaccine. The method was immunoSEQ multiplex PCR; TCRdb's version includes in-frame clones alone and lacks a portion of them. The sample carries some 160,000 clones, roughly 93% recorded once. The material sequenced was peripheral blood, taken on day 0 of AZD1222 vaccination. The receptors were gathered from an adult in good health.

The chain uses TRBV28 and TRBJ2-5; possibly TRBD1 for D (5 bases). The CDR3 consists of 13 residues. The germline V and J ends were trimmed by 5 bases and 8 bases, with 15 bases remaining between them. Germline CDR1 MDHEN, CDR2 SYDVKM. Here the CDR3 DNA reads TGTGCCAGCAGTGACAGACTTCCAATAACCCAGTACTTC. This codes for CASSDRLPITQYF.

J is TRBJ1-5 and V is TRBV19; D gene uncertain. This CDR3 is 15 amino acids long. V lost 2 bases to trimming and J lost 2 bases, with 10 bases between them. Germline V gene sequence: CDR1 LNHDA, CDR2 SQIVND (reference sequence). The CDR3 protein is CASSIRLAGNQPQHF. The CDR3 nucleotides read TGTGCCAGTAGTATACGGCTGGCGGGCAATCAGCCCCAGCATTTT.

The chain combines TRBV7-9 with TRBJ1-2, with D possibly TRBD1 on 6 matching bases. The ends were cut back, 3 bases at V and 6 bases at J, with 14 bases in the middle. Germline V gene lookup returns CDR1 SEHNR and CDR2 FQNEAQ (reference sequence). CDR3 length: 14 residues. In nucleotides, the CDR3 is TGTGCCAGCAGCTTGCGGCAGGGGATAGATGGCTACACCTTC. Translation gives CASSLRQGIDGYTF.

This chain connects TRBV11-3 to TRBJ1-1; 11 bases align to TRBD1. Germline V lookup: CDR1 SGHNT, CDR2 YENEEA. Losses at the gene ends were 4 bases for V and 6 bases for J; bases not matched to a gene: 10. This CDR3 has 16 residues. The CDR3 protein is CASSSSEDRGHAEAFF. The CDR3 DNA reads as TGTGCCAGCAGCTCCTCAGAGGACAGGGGGCACGCTGAAGCTTTCTTT.

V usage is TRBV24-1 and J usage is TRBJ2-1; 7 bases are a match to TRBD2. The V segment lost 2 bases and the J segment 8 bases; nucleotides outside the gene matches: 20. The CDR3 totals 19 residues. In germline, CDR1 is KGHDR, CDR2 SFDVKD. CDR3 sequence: CATSDSAQRDYPPRDEQFF. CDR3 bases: TGTGCCACCAGTGATTCAGCCCAGAGGGACTACCCCCCAAGGGATGAGCAGTTCTTC.

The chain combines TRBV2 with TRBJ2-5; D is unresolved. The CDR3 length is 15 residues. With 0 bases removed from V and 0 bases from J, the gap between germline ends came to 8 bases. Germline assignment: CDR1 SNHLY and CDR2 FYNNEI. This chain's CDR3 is CASSEAVGYQETQYF. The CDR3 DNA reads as TGTGCCAGCAGTGAAGCGGTCGGTTACCAAGAGACCCAGTACTTC.

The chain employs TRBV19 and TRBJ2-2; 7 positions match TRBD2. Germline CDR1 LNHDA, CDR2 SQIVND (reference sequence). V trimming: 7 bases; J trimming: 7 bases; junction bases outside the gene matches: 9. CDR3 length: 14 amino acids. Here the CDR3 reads CASTPLGGVGELFF. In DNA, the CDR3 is TGTGCCAGTACCCCGCTGGGAGGGGTCGGGGAGCTGTTTTTT.

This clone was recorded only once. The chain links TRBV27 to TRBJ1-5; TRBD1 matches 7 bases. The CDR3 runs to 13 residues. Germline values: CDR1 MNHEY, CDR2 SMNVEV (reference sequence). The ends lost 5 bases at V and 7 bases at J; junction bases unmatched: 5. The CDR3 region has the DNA TGTGCCAGCAGTGGGACAGTTGGGCAGCCCCAGCATTTT. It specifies CASSGTVGQPQHF.

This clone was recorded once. The CDR3 spells CASAFSGKETQYF. CDR3 sequence (DNA): TGCGCCAGCGCCTTTAGCGGCAAAGAGACCCAGTACTTC. This chain connects TRBV5-1 to TRBJ2-5; possible D gene TRBD2, 6 bases. Germline lookup yields CDR1 SGHRS and CDR2 YFSETQ. The CDR3 totals 13 residues. Trimming shortened V by 7 bases and J by 3 bases, and 13 bases separated the two germline ends.

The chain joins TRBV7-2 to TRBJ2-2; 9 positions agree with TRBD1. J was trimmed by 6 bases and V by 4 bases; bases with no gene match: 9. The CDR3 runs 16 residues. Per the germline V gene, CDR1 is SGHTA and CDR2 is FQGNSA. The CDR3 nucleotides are TGTGCCAGCAGCTACCCGCGGACAGGGGTTGCCGGGGAGCTGTTTTTT. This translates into CASSYPRTGVAGELFF.

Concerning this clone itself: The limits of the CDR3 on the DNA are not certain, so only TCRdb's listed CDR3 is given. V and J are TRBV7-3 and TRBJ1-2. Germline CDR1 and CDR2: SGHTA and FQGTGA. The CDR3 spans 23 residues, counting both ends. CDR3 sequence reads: CASSLTFPKEYYGYTFHSIGYTF.

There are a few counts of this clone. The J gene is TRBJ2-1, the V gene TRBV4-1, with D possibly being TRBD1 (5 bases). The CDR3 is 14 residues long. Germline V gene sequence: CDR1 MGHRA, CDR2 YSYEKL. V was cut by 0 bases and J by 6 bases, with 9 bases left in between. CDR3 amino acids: CASSQDRTSNEQFF. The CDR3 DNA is TGCGCCAGCAGCCAAGACAGGACAAGCAATGAGCAGTTCTTC.

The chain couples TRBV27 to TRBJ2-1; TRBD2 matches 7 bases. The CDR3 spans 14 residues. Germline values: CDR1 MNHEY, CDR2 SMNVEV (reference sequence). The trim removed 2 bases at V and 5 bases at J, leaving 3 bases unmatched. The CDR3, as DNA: TGTGCCAGCAGTTTACTAGCGGAGAACAATGAGCAGTTCTTC. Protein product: CASSLLAENNEQFF.

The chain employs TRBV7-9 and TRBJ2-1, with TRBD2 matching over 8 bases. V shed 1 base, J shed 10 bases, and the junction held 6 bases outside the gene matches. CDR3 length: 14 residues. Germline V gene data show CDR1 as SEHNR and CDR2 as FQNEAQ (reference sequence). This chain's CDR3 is CASSLGGLAIEQFF. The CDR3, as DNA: TGTGCCAGCAGCTTAGGAGGACTAGCAATAGAGCAGTTCTTC.